This T cell receptor beta chain was found in a study of cytomegalovirus exposure and HLA in healthy donors (dated by TCRdb to 2015 to 2018). Turning to the overall study: An earlier analysis of approximately 590 of the donors reported roughly 270 Gb of sequence data and 117 million unique TCR beta sequences from about 180 million T cells. An early release that covered around 590 HLA-typed donors contained 250 to 350 gigabases of sequencing data and tens of millions of unique TCR sequences. Among the approximately 420 genotyped donors, about 83% belonged to the genetic ancestry cluster associated with self-reported Caucasian donors. The study was designed to test whether signatures of past pathogen exposure could be identified by cataloging public T cell receptors. The study used immunosequencing to profile the T cell repertoires of 666 subjects and linked those repertoires to cytomegalovirus serostatus. Besides the first cohort of roughly 660 subjects, a separate validation cohort made up of 120 different subjects was used. To predict cytomegalovirus infection status, the study brought together high-throughput TCR immunosequencing, statistical association of individual TCRs with disease status, and machine learning. A later analysis re-analyzed previously published TCR beta repertoires from 666 donors and added high-resolution HLA genotyping to study TCR occurrence patterns. Rather than using new phenotypic data, the later analysis identified candidate immune exposures from TCR beta sequences and from how often those sequences occurred across donors. In an earlier analysis of more than 550 of the donors, high-throughput TCR beta sequencing was used to judge whether each TCR beta V gene segment behaved as functional or pseudogenic. Donor age, sex, ethnicity and CMV serostatus were compiled together with the repertoire data. Genome-wide SNP genotypes for about three fifths of the 666 donors were used in a later genetic analysis, which treated that subset as a discovery cohort. All discovery cohort repertoires had been generated using a single sequencing platform. Class I and class II HLA loci were covered by the typing at four-digit resolution. Typing coverage differed by locus: A, B, C, DRB1 and DQB1 were typed in about 629-630 donors, DQA1 in approximately 520, DPA1 in nearly 610, and DPB1 in 450 to 480. Several DR-DQ haplotypes were treated as single units for association and clustering because of strong linkage in the cohort. Among some 410 genotyped donors of the cohort, an average of roughly 230,000 unique TCR beta nucleotide sequences was sequenced per donor, of which 15% to 20% were non-productive.

From V the trimming removes 4 bases and from J it removes 5 bases, while the gene matches leave 6 bases of the junction unaccounted for. Looking up the germline V gene yields CDR1 SGHDT and CDR2 YYEEEE. The CDR3 spans 14 residues, from the cysteine through the phenylalanine. The DNA shown is the 42-base CDR3, in frame from base 1. Receptor amplification or capture employed the immunoSEQ multiplex PCR assay. For the multiplex PCR, a mixture combining 60 forward primers for TCR Vbeta segments and 13 reverse primers for TCR Jbeta segments was used. The CDR3 region of rearranged TCR beta genes was amplified from genomic DNA with a multiplex PCR assay. Amplified TCR beta libraries were sequenced as 87-base-pair reads on the Illumina HiSeq System. Per the original workflow: A later analysis counted 75 million to 100 million unique TCR beta chains across the 700 or so repertoires, and about 10 million of these chains were shared by at least two donors. Raw reads were error-corrected and collapsed into unique sequences by a nearest-neighbor algorithm in which closely related sequences were merged to remove PCR and sequencing errors. To assign V, D and J gene segments, CDR3 sequences were aligned to IMGT reference sequences. Each retained sequence needed at least a six-nucleotide match to both a V gene segment and a J gene segment. A rearrangement counted as productive if the CDR3 had no stop codons and remained in frame with V and J, and every other rearrangement counted as non-productive. CDR3 was defined by IMGT convention, running from the second conserved V-encoded cysteine to the conserved J-encoded phenylalanine. The earlier analysis of approximately 500 of the donors excluded sequences that lacked an unambiguous match to a single V gene segment. An earlier analysis of 500 to 700 of the donors classified V segments as functional when productive rearrangements were above 56.7% and as segregating when the standard deviation between donors was above 5%. To diagnose cytomegalovirus status from the catalog of TCR beta chain sequences, a statistical classification framework was built. In a later analysis, TCR nucleotide sequences were compared against IMGT/GENE-DB human TR gene sequences so that V and J genes could be assigned. The TCRdist pipeline was used in a later analysis to assign CDR3 sequences and most-parsimonious VDJ recombination scenarios. In a later analysis, each TCR beta chain was defined by its CDR3 amino acid sequence together with its V-gene family, and reads without a unique V-gene family were excluded. To address suspected cross-contamination and a sequencing artifact, a later analysis removed a few hundred highly shared, low-generation-probability nucleotide sequences. For each public chain, a later analysis derived a clonal expansion index from normalized ranks of inferred template counts within each repertoire. A later analysis computed generation probabilities with a VDJ recombination model fitted to out-of-frame rearrangements, and checked the results against IGoR. In a later analysis, TCR-TCR, TCR-HLA and TCR-CMV co-occurrence was scored with hypergeometric tests, and a repertoire-size bias correction was applied to TCR pairs. To estimate false discovery rates, a later analysis permuted the HLA or CMV assignments 20 times. A later analysis grouped co-occurring TCRs with DBSCAN, adding TCRdist sequence similarity when clustering within HLA-allele-positive subsets. Repertoires with fewer than 30,000 or more than 120,000 public chains were left out of co-occurrence clustering, as were about 5 repertoires with anomalous nucleotide sharing. TCRdb retrieved this table from immuneACCESS and kept in-frame rearrangements only. Not all clones are present; in checked studies, unresolved V genes account for under half, and no reason is known for the remainder. Clonal size and the V and J genes are those of that table, whereas D and trimming came from the DNA. This sample is represented by about 150,000 clones; just under 65% of them were singletons. The ten largest make up about 7.1% of the sample.

In regard to this clone: The target of this receptor is not known. No much larger clonotype is one base removed from it; base qualities were not supplied.

The research as a whole found: In vitro tests confirmed that three of the cytomegalovirus-associated TCR beta chains recognize cytomegalovirus antigens. The earlier analysis of around 600 of the donors excluded roughly 16 rarely observed V segments, including chromosome 9 orphons, because counts were too low. Roughly uniform sequencing depth across donors was assumed in presence/absence analyses, although this assumption may not hold. When HLA alleles, especially DR and DQ, strongly co-occurred, attributing TCR associations to individual alleles was difficult. Correlated functional status among segregating V segments might reflect linkage disequilibrium, but an unknown experimental factor could not be ruled out. Some IMGT-functional V segments, including TRBV6-2 and TRBV6-3, could not be told apart with the 87-base-pair reads, so those segments were excluded. In an earlier analysis of more than 500 of the donors, most TCR beta V segments appeared in productive rearrangements about 87% or about 30% of the time, broadly matching IMGT annotations. Because HLA typing was unavailable for some donors at each locus, only the typed subset was used in association tests. A later genetic analysis reported fewer N-insertions in productive TCRs among donors in an Asian-associated ancestry cluster than the roughly 620-donor mean. A later analysis found that HLA-associated TCR beta chains were more clonally expanded and had lower generation probabilities than equally common non-associated chains. A cluster of highly shared sequence variants was judged likely to be a technical artifact of the sequencing pipeline. According to a later analysis, TCR association rates differed among HLA loci, with DRB1 alleles showing the most associated TCRs and HLA-C alleles showing the fewest. The study listed 150 to 200 TCR beta chains as associated with cytomegalovirus. Most TCR sequences were seen in very few donors, while some public TCRs were found in many individuals. In both the original and validation cohorts, the classifier was reported to diagnose cytomegalovirus status with high specificity and sensitivity. In a later analysis, most CMV-associated TCR beta chains were found to appear HLA-restricted, with HLA associations seemingly driven largely by CMV exposure. A later genetic analysis associated a missense DCLRE1C variant with V-gene and J-gene trimming of TCR beta chains, and an independent cohort replicated the association. Only TCR beta chains were sequenced in this cohort, and the absence of alpha or paired-chain data limited detectable features. At a false discovery rate of 0.05, a later analysis linked fewer than 20,000 TCR beta sequences to specific HLA alleles. According to the authors, the approach could potentially be generalized to other disease states and immunological phenotypes. A further reported finding was that TCR beta sequences accurately predicted the HLA-A and HLA-B alleles for most subjects in the first cohort. Immune exposure information for the cohort was limited to CMV serostatus. In a later analysis, several top co-occurrence clusters were reported to appear linked to parvovirus B19, influenza, CMV and Epstein-Barr virus.

In total, over 600 healthy bone marrow donors made up the cohort. All cohort members were sampled while nominally healthy, although unrecorded immune exposures were likely present. The donor tested CMV seropositive and was one of the 289 seropositive cohort members. A peripheral blood sample was collected from each donor, and TCR beta sequencing was performed on peripheral blood mononuclear cells. The Qiagen DNeasy Blood Extraction Kit was used to extract genomic DNA from the blood cell samples. The chain is assembled from TRBV5-6 and TRBJ2-7, and 10 bases in between align with TRBD1. This receptor was taken from a woman aged 55-70 years in good health and CMV-seropositive. Sequencing was done on a sample of PBMCs. The CDR3 protein: CASSTGQGENEQYF. The DNA sequence is TGTGCCAGCAGCACTGGACAGGGGGAAAACGAGCAGTACTTC.